Below, 18 T cell receptor beta chains from the same sample are listed, as sequenced in a study of circulating CD8 cells and anti-PD-1 response in melanoma. Live CD3+CD8+TCRalphabeta+ cells were sorted into four subsets by PD-1 and/or TIGIT. Each library started from around 14 ng of total RNA using the QIAseq Immune Repertoire TCR panel. Each CDR3 protein gets one entry after TCRdb re-called the reads with MiXCR. The table shows 750 to 1,000 distinct CDR3 sequences, with roughly 7.6% occurring only once. The sequencing here drew on CD8+ T cells from PBMCs, taken at baseline or after one month of anti-PD-1 therapy (not recorded which). These receptors came from a human donor with melanoma.

This clonotype appeared a single time. V gene TRBV28 combines with J gene TRBJ2-7; 10 bases line up with TRBD2. Germline values: CDR1 MDHEN, CDR2 SYDVKM. The CDR3 runs 14 residues. Trimming took 2 bases from V and 6 from J; bases not matched to a gene: 4. CDR3 loop: CASSLLAGACEQYF. The CDR3 DNA sequence: TGTGCCAGCAGTTTACTAGCGGGAGCCTGCGAGCAGTACTTC.

Within the sample, this clonotype is medium-sized (0.01 to 0.1%). The chain couples TRBV27 to TRBJ2-1, with 8 bases aligning to TRBD2. Trimming removed 10 bases from V and 9 bases from J; junction bases left unmatched: 11. The CDR3 is 13 residues long. The V gene's germline CDR1 is MNHEY and CDR2 SMNVEV (reference sequence). In nucleotides, the CDR3 is TGTGCCACCGCCGGGACTAGTTTTCGTGAGCAGTTCTTC. Protein product: CATAGTSFREQFF.

This chain connects TRBV19 to TRBJ2-1; the D gene is possibly TRBD2 (6 bases). Trimming removed 3 bases at V and 4 bases at J, with 13 bases between. Germline V gene sequence: CDR1 LNHDA, CDR2 SQIVND (reference sequence). This CDR3 contains 15 residues. The CDR3 bases are TGTGCCAGTAGTATTTTCGGGGGAACGTACAATGAGCAGTTCTTC. It encodes CASSIFGGTYNEQFF.

This clonotype ranks as medium-sized. The rearrangement joins TRBV7-2 to TRBJ2-3; either TRBD1 or TRBD2 may fit D (5 bases each). Germline V lookup: CDR1 SGHTA, CDR2 FQGNSA. V was cut by 1 base and J by 4 bases, with 15 bases left in between. CDR3 length: 16 amino acids. The CDR3 DNA follows: TGTGCCAGCAGCTTAGGGGGACCGAGTGGGGCAGATACGCAGTATTTT. Amino acids: CASSLGGPSGADTQYF.

The V and J genes are TRBV4-2 and TRBJ2-2; 7 bases map to TRBD1. The CDR3 extends over 16 amino acids. Germline loops: CDR1 LGHNA, CDR2 YNFKEQ. The trim removed 0 bases at V and 5 bases at J, leaving 6 bases unmatched. For the CDR3, the DNA is TGTGCCAGCAGCCAAGAGAAGACAGGGTGGACCGGGGAGCTGTTTTTT. Its protein product is CASSQEKTGWTGELFF.

There are a few counts of this clonotype. The J gene is TRBJ2-7, the V gene TRBV20-1, with 7 bases that match TRBD1. Germline V gives CDR1 DFQATT, CDR2 SNEGSKA (reference sequence). This CDR3 contains 14 residues. J lost 3 bases, V lost 5 bases, and 10 bases had no gene match. For the CDR3, the DNA is TGCAGTGCTCCAACACCGGGACAGATCTACGAGCAGTACTTC. Translated: CSAPTPGQIYEQYF.

For this clonotype: The CDR3 does not close with the conserved phenylalanine or tryptophan, likely indicating a read error. The gene calls are TRBV27 and TRBJ2-7; the D is unclear. Per the germline V gene, CDR1 is MNHEY and CDR2 is SMNVEV (reference sequence). Between the trimmed V and J ends, which lost 6 bases and 4 bases, there was a span of 7 bases. This CDR3 has 11 amino acids. The CDR3 sequence is CASSIGYEQYL. The CDR3 coding sequence is TGTGCCAGCAGCATTGGGTACGAGCAGTACTTG.

This clonotype counts as medium-sized (0.01 to 0.1%). The chain recombines TRBV30 with TRBJ2-7; no firm D call. Germline assignment: CDR1 GTSNPN and CDR2 SVGIG (reference sequence). The CDR3 covers 14 residues. Trimming removed 8 bases at V and 2 bases at J, with 19 bases between. CDR3 protein: CAGRKPDGPYEQYF. CDR3 nucleotides: TGTGCCGGTAGAAAACCCGACGGGCCCTACGAGCAGTACTTC.

By sample fraction, this clonotype is medium-sized (0.01 to 0.1%). The V gene is TRBV5-6, the J gene TRBJ2-1, with a tentative D call TRBD2 (6 bases). V lost 4 bases, J lost 16 bases, and 15 bases lay in between. CDR1 and CDR2 (germline): SGHDT, YYEEEE. This CDR3 has 11 residues. CDR3 nucleotides: TGTGCCAGCAGCCGTGGGACTCCTTTCTTCTTC. Amino acid sequence: CASSRGTPFFF.

The V gene is TRBV28, the J gene TRBJ2-7; 9 bases line up with TRBD1. Germline V gives CDR1 MDHEN, CDR2 SYDVKM. CDR3 size: 14 residues. After removal of 2 bases from V and 6 bases from J, the junction contained 5 bases not matched to a gene. CDR3 loop: CASSLTGQGIEQYF. CDR3 DNA: TGTGCCAGCAGTTTAACGGGACAGGGCATCGAGCAGTACTTC. The entire variable domain, with the rest obtained from reference TRBV28 and TRBJ2-7, is as follows: DVKVTQSSRYLVKRTGEKVFLECVQDMDHENMFWYRQDPGLGLRLIYFSYDVKMKEKGDIPEGYSVSREKKERFSLILESASTNQTSMYLCASSLTGQGIEQYFGPGTRLTVT.

In this sample, this clonotype is large. The chain carries TRBV7-2 and TRBJ1-4, with D unclear. The V and J ends lost 0 bases and 2 bases respectively, with 1 base between them. The CDR3 loop spans 13 amino acids. The germline gives CDR1 SGHTA, CDR2 FQGNSA. The CDR3 coding sequence is TGTGCCAGCAGCTTAGCTACTAATGAAAAACTGTTTTTT. Its protein product is CASSLATNEKLFF.

This clonotype is large (0.1 to 1%) within its sample. The chain combines TRBV24-1 with TRBJ2-7, with D perhaps TRBD2 (6 bases). Germline V lookup: CDR1 KGHDR, CDR2 SFDVKD. CDR3 length: 15 residues. V was pared by 5 bases and J by 4 bases, with 17 bases between. CDR3 sequence (DNA): TGTGCCACCAGTGGCGCGGGGCGAGCCATTTACGAGCAGTACTTC. Residues: CATSGAGRAIYEQYF.

By share, this clonotype counts as large. The V call is TRBV29-1, the J call TRBJ2-1; 10 bases agree with TRBD2. With 7 bases clipped from V and 8 bases from J, the junction kept 11 bases outside the gene matches. Germline V gene lookup returns CDR1 SQVTM and CDR2 ANQGSEA. This CDR3 has 14 residues. CDR3 coding DNA: TGCAGCGCGGGGGAGCGGGAGGGCCTTGATGAGCAGTTCTTC. It yields the protein CSAGEREGLDEQFF.

This clonotype was seen more than once but under ten times. Without the conserved terminal phenylalanine or tryptophan, this CDR3 likely stems from a read error. The chain carries TRBV30 and TRBJ1-1; D not certain. V lost 1 base and J 1 base, leaving 10 bases between the germline ends. The CDR3 length is 14 residues. Germline values: CDR1 GTSNPN, CDR2 SVGIG (reference sequence). This CDR3 is CAWSGGLANTEAFL. The CDR3 nucleotides read TGTGCCTGGAGTGGAGGTCTCGCGAACACTGAAGCTTTCCTT.

This clonotype is large within its sample. The chain recombines TRBV2 with TRBJ1-5; D may be TRBD1 (5 bases). The CDR3 runs 13 residues. Trimming cost V 6 bases and J 7 bases, with 13 bases left between them. Germline V gene data show CDR1 as SNHLY and CDR2 as FYNNEI. CDR3 nucleotide sequence: TGTGCCAGCAGGTTGGGGGGGATACAGCCCCAGCATTTT. Translating it yields CASRLGGIQPQHF.

This clonotype is judged medium-sized. This chain uses TRBV19 with TRBJ1-1, with D uncertain. There are 13 residues in the CDR3. The germline V gene has CDR1 LNHDA and CDR2 SQIVND (reference sequence). Trimming cost V 8 bases and J 0 bases, with 10 bases left between them. This CDR3 is CASVGGMNTEAFF. The CDR3 bases are TGTGCCAGTGTCGGCGGTATGAACACTGAAGCTTTCTTT.

This clonotype is large within its sample. CDR3 DNA: TGCAGTGCTAGAGATGTGGCAGGAATGTCCTACGAGCAGTACTTC. It translates to CSARDVAGMSYEQYF. V and J are TRBV20-1 and TRBJ2-7, with D hard to call. V lost 0 bases and J lost 1, with 13 bases in between. The germline V gene has CDR1 DFQATT and CDR2 SNEGSKA (reference sequence). The CDR3 loop spans 15 amino acids.

This clonotype qualifies as large. The chain recombines TRBV25-1 with TRBJ1-1, with TRBD1 as a possible D gene (5 bases). CDR1 and CDR2 from the germline V gene are MGHDK and SYGVNS. Between the trimmed V and J ends, which lost 8 bases and 3 bases, there was a span of 7 bases. The CDR3 length is 11 residues. As DNA, the CDR3 is TGTGCCAGCGGGGGGGACACTGAAGCTTTCTTT. It codes for CASGGDTEAFF.